This TCR beta chain was found in a study of blood T cell repertoires in COVID-19. The germline V gene has CDR1 SGHRS and CDR2 YFSETQ. J gave up 1 base and V 4 bases, and 10 bases lay outside the gene matches. The CDR3 runs 18 residues. Method: immunoSEQ multiplex PCR; TCRdb's copy keeps in-frame clones and lacks some. The data show about 190,000 clones, 70% to 80% seen once. This clone appeared a single time. Sequences were obtained from peripheral blood. The V call is TRBV5-1, the J call TRBJ2-1; 11 bases match TRBD2. The source of this sequence is a woman between 45 and 65 years old with acute or convalescent COVID-19. The CDR3 region has the DNA TGCGCCAGCAGCCTCTATCGGACTAGCGGGCAGTCCTACAATGAGCAGTTCTTC. It is translated as CASSLYRTSGQSYNEQFF.